These T cell receptor beta chains were read from a single sample in a study of shared clonotypes between healthy human individuals. Profiled with immunoSEQ multiplex PCR; TCRdb holds only in-frame clones, not every one. The sample carries 2 million to 2.5 million clones, more than 90% recorded once. Source material: naive CD4+ T cells sorted from blood. The receptors were sampled from a young man in good health. The CDR3 runs from the conserved cysteine through the conserved F or W. D genes are given only for firm matches. Rows give clone size only sometimes, using once, few, many, or a class for an expanded clone.

cdr3_nt,cdr3_aa,v_call,j_call,d_call,clone_size
TGTGCCAGCAGCCAAGACAGGGGAGATACGCAGTATTTT,CASSQDRGDTQYF,TRBV7-3,TRBJ2-3,TRBD1,-
TGTGCCACCGGACAGGTGGGCAATGAGCAGTTCTTC,CATGQVGNEQFF,TRBV10-3,TRBJ2-1,TRBD1,-
TGCGCCAGCAGCTTGGCCGCTTTGGGGAGGGAGACCCAGTACTTC,CASSLAALGRETQYF,TRBV5-1,TRBJ2-5,-,-
TGTGCCAGCAGCTCGGGGTATGGCACCGGGGAGCTGTTTTTT,CASSSGYGTGELFF,TRBV28,TRBJ2-2,-,-
TGTGCCAGCAGCCTAGTCGGGGGAGACCGGAGTGATGGCTACACCTTC,CASSLVGGDRSDGYTF,TRBV7-2,TRBJ1-2,-,-
TGCAGTGCGGTCATGAACACTGAAGCTTTCTTT,CSAVMNTEAFF,TRBV20-1,TRBJ1-1,-,-
TGTGCCAGTAGGACAGGGGGGTTGACAGATACGCAGTATTTT,CASRTGGLTDTQYF,TRBV19,TRBJ2-3,TRBD1,-
TGTGCCAGCAGCTTGGGGCAGTATTCACCCCTCCACTTT,CASSLGQYSPLHF,TRBV5-5,TRBJ1-6,-,-
TGTGCCAGCGCGGTCGGAGGGCATAGCAATCAGCCCCAGCATTTT,CASAVGGHSNQPQHF,TRBV2,TRBJ1-5,-,-
TGTGCCAGTCGCAGGGGCGGTAGCTATGGCTACACCTTC,CASRRGGSYGYTF,TRBV7-2,TRBJ1-2,-,-
TGTGCCAGCTCACCAGAACGCAATGAGCAGTTCTTC,CASSPERNEQFF,TRBV18,TRBJ2-1,-,-
TGTGCCAGCAGCTCCAACTCCTACGAGCAGTACTTC,CASSSNSYEQYF,TRBV5-6,TRBJ2-7,-,-
TGTGCCAGCTCACCACTGAACACTGAAGCTTTCTTT,CASSPLNTEAFF,TRBV18,TRBJ1-1,-,once
TGTGCCAGCCTGGGACAGGGCCCCTTTGGCACAGATACGCAGTATTTT,CASLGQGPFGTDTQYF,TRBV6-6,TRBJ2-3,TRBD1,-
TGCGCCAGCCAGGGCAGTGAGCAGTTCTTC,CASQGSEQFF,TRBV5-1,TRBJ2-1,-,-
TGTGCCTGGAGTGGGGCCAGAAATGAAAAACTGTTTTTT,CAWSGARNEKLFF,TRBV30,TRBJ1-4,-,-
TGTGCCTGGAGTGCCCCGAGCTCCTATAATTCACCCCTCCACTTT,CAWSAPSSYNSPLHF,TRBV30,TRBJ1-6,-,-
TGTGCCAGCAGTGGGGGGCGCGGTCAGCCCCAGCATTTT,CASSGGRGQPQHF,TRBV6-5,TRBJ1-5,-,-
TGTGCCAGCAGTCACCCGGGGGTAAGCAATCAGCCCCAGCATTTT,CASSHPGVSNQPQHF,TRBV6-6,TRBJ1-5,-,-
TGCGCCAGCAGCCTACAGCAGGGGGCAGGCTATGGCTACACCTTC,CASSLQQGAGYGYTF,TRBV4-3,TRBJ1-2,TRBD1,-
TGTGCCAGCAGCTTGGATGGGACTAGCGGGGGGGCATGGAGTCTCAATGAGCAGTTCTTC,CASSLDGTSGGAWSLNEQFF,TRBV5-4,TRBJ2-1,TRBD2,-
TGTGCTACACTCGGACAGGGGGCGCGTGAGCAGTTCTTC,CATLGQGAREQFF,TRBV7-9,TRBJ2-1,TRBD1,-
TGTGCCAGCAGCGTATCCCCCGGGGATGAGCAGTTCTTC,CASSVSPGDEQFF,TRBV9,TRBJ2-1,-,-
TGTGCCAGCAGCATACAGGGGTCCACCGAAGCTTTCTTT,CASSIQGSTEAFF,TRBV9,TRBJ1-1,TRBD1,-
TGTGCCAGCAGTGGGGGGGACCCACCCCTCCACTTT,CASSGGDPPLHF,TRBV2,TRBJ1-6,-,once
TGTGCCAGCAGCTTAGATCCGGCCAGGGAAGAGACCCAGTACTTC,CASSLDPAREETQYF,TRBV7-8,TRBJ2-5,-,-
TGTGCCAGCAGGGAAGGACTAGCGGGAGGCCAAGAGACCCAGTACTTC,CASREGLAGGQETQYF,TRBV2,TRBJ2-5,TRBD2,-
TGTGCCAGCAGGACCTCGACCTCCACAGATACGCAGTATTTT,CASRTSTSTDTQYF,TRBV6-5,TRBJ2-3,-,-
TGTGCCAGCAGTTACCCGGGACAGGGGACGACTGAAGCTTTCTTT,CASSYPGQGTTEAFF,TRBV6-5,TRBJ1-1,TRBD1,-
TGTGCCTGGAGTGTACTGGGTCGCTACGAGCAGTACTTC,CAWSVLGRYEQYF,TRBV30,TRBJ2-7,-,once
TGTGCCAGCAGTCGGAGTAGCGGGGGGTATACGCAGTATTTT,CASSRSSGGYTQYF,TRBV2,TRBJ2-3,TRBD2,-
TGCGCCAGCAGCCTCTCCCGACAGGGCTACAATGAGCAGTTCTTC,CASSLSRQGYNEQFF,TRBV5-1,TRBJ2-1,TRBD1,-
TGTGCCATCAGTGGAATCGGGGGACGGGTCGATACGCAGTATTTT,CAISGIGGRVDTQYF,TRBV10-3,TRBJ2-3,-,-
TGTGCCAGTAGTATAGTAGTAGCGACCACCTACGAGCAGTACTTC,CASSIVVATTYEQYF,TRBV19,TRBJ2-7,-,-
TGTGCCAGCAGCTCTGACGGGACAGGGCGGACTGAAGCTTTCTTT,CASSSDGTGRTEAFF,TRBV11-3,TRBJ1-1,TRBD1,-